A single sample is the source of the 27 T cell receptor beta chains below, sequenced in a study of identical twins. A single record per CDR3 protein comes from TCRdb applying MiXCR to the 5' RACE reads. The sample holds 400,000 to 550,000 distinct CDR3 sequences, less than 25% seen once. This sample was shared with a second study, whose subject was T cells expressing NK-cell markers.

The sequencing input was CD4+ T cells sorted from blood. The receptors originated from a woman between 18 and 29 years old in good health.

This chain uses TRBV5-1 with TRBJ2-5, with D possibly matching TRBD2 (6 bases). CDR3 length: 14 amino acids. Germline V gives CDR1 SGHRS, CDR2 YFSETQ. V lost 0 bases, J lost 4 bases, and 10 bases lay in between. The CDR3 DNA reads as TGCGCCAGCAGCTTGGCGGGGGTTATAGAGACCCAGTACTTC. Encoded protein: CASSLAGVIETQYF.

The chain links TRBV7-2 to TRBJ2-3; D is perhaps TRBD1 (6 bases). Germline CDR1 is SGHTA and CDR2 is FQGNSA. This CDR3 has 15 amino acids. With 4 bases removed from V and 3 bases from J, the gap between germline ends came to 14 bases. This chain's CDR3 is CASSWGQDRTDTQYF. The CDR3 DNA sequence: TGTGCCAGCAGCTGGGGGCAGGACAGAACAGATACGCAGTATTTT.

Comment on this clonotype: Because it lacks the conserved phenylalanine or tryptophan at the end, this CDR3 is likely a read error. The chain uses TRBV4-2 and TRBJ2-1; 7 positions match TRBD2. Germline V CDR1 and CDR2: LGHNA, YNFKEQ. J was trimmed by 6 bases and V by 4 bases; bases with no gene match: 9. CDR3 length equals 15 residues. The CDR3 DNA is TGTGCCAGCAGCCCTGGGGTGGAGCGGGGCAATGAGCAGTTCTAC. Its translation is CASSPGVERGNEQFY.

V gene TRBV3-1 combines with J gene TRBJ2-1; unclear D gene. CDR1 is LGHDT, CDR2 YNNKEL, per germline (reference sequence). V dropped 2 bases and J dropped 7 bases, with 12 bases sitting between them. This CDR3 is built from 14 residues. CDR3 residues: CASSQLASWNEQFF. Written as DNA, the CDR3 is TGTGCCAGCAGCCAATTAGCTTCCTGGAATGAGCAGTTCTTC.

The chain has TRBV7-2 and TRBJ2-7; perhaps D is TRBD1 or TRBD2 (7 bases each). The V end was cut by 2 bases, the J end by 3 bases, with 14 bases between. CDR1 and CDR2 from the germline V gene are SGHTA and FQGNSA. The CDR3 is 15 amino acids. The CDR3 DNA is TGTGCCAGCAGCTTAAGGCAGGGGGGGAACTACGAGCAGTACTTC. As protein: CASSLRQGGNYEQYF.

This clonotype was seen more than once but under ten times. The chain couples TRBV30 to TRBJ2-3; 8 nucleotides agree with TRBD2. Trimming at V came to 7 bases and at J to 5 bases, leaving 8 bases not matched to a gene. The CDR3 loop spans 13 amino acids. The germline CDR1 and CDR2 sequences are GTSNPN and SVGIG (reference sequence). CDR3 region: CASQAGVGDTQYF. CDR3 coding DNA: TGTGCCTCTCAAGCGGGAGTAGGAGATACGCAGTATTTT. Based on the CDR3 plus reference TRBV30 and TRBJ2-3, the full variable domain is SQTIHQWPATLVQPVGSPLSLECTVEGTSNPNLYWYRQAAGRGLQLLFYSVGIGQISSEVPQNLSASRPQDRQFILSSKKLLLSDSGFYLCASQAGVGDTQYFGPGTRLTVL.

This clonotype was observed a few times. The rearrangement uses TRBV7-2 and TRBJ2-2, with D perhaps TRBD1 (6 bases). Germline V CDR1 and CDR2: SGHTA, FQGNSA. The CDR3 consists of 16 residues. V was pared by 6 bases and J by 7 bases, with 21 bases between. CDR3 amino acids: CASRDTGTPGGGELFF. The CDR3 DNA reads TGTGCCAGCAGAGATACCGGGACACCAGGCGGCGGGGAGCTGTTTTTT. The variable domain in full, with the rest retrieved from reference TRBV7-2 and TRBJ2-2, is GAGVSQSPSNKVTEKGKDVELRCDPISGHTALYWYRQSLGQGLEFLIYFQGNSAPDKSGLPSDRFSAERTGGSVSTLTIQRTQQEDSAVYLCASRDTGTPGGGELFFGEGSRLTVL.

The chain recombines TRBV20-1 with TRBJ2-7; D is perhaps TRBD1 (6 bases). V was shortened by 6 bases and J by 3 bases, with 12 bases between the two germline ends. The germline gives CDR1 DFQATT, CDR2 SNEGSKA (reference sequence). This CDR3 contains 12 residues. CDR3 in DNA: TGCAGTGCCACGGACAGAAACTACGAGCAGTACTTC. Amino acids: CSATDRNYEQYF.

The J gene is TRBJ2-1, the V gene TRBV7-8, with a weak D call TRBD2 (5 bases). The CDR3 loop spans 13 amino acids. CDR1 is SGHVS, CDR2 FQNEAQ, per germline. Trimming took off 2 bases at V and 7 bases at J, with 9 bases between the two ends. CDR3 in amino acids: CASSLTDSNEQFF. The CDR3 coding sequence is TGTGCCAGCAGCTTAACGGACTCGAATGAGCAGTTCTTC.

The chain carries TRBV12-3 or TRBV12-4 and TRBJ2-5; TRBD1 aligns across 10 bases. The ends lost 3 bases at V and 2 bases at J; junction bases unmatched: 6. The CDR3 sequence is 16 residues long. Here the CDR3 DNA reads TGTGCCAGCAGTTTCCGGAGGACAGGGGGGCAAGAGACCCAGTACTTC. It encodes CASSFRRTGGQETQYF.

Details on this clonotype: The junction departs from germline at one end; a sequencing error may be responsible. This chain uses TRBV27 with TRBJ2-5; the D gene is possibly TRBD1 (5 bases). In germline, CDR1 is MNHEY, CDR2 SMNVEV (reference sequence). The CDR3 covers 13 residues. CDR3 nucleotides: TGTGCCAGCAGTTTACAGGGCCAAGAGGCCCAGTACTTC. Its protein is CASSLQGQEAQYF.

This clonotype was seen a handful of times. The genes are TRBV5-1 and TRBJ2-7; 7 nucleotides align to TRBD1. Trimming removed 0 bases from V and 0 bases from J; junction bases left unmatched: 3. There are 15 residues in the CDR3. Germline V gene sequence: CDR1 SGHRS, CDR2 YFSETQ. CDR3 nucleotides: TGCGCCAGCAGCTTGGCCCCAGGGGGCTCCTACGAGCAGTACTTC. Its protein product is CASSLAPGGSYEQYF.

This clonotype was found a few times. The rearrangement uses TRBV7-6 and TRBJ2-1; possible D gene TRBD2, 5 bases. Germline V lookup: CDR1 SGHVS, CDR2 FNYEAQ. The CDR3 spans 13 residues. V dropped 0 bases and J dropped 10 bases, with 10 bases sitting between them. This CDR3 is CASSLARAGEQFF. CDR3 in DNA: TGTGCCAGCAGCTTAGCCCGCGCGGGCGAGCAGTTCTTC.

CDR3 amino acids: CAISEANSYEQYF. The CDR3 DNA follows: TGTGCCATCAGTGAAGCAAACTCCTACGAGCAGTACTTC. This sequence joins TRBV10-3 and TRBJ2-7, with D unclear. Trimming removed 3 bases at V and 0 bases at J, with 6 bases between. The CDR3 covers 13 residues. CDR1 is ENHRY, CDR2 SYGVKD, per germline.

This clonotype was observed a few times. J is TRBJ2-7 and V is TRBV2; 9 nucleotides line up with TRBD2. The CDR3 consists of 14 residues. In germline, CDR1 is SNHLY, CDR2 FYNNEI. The J segment lost 7 bases and the V segment lost 3 bases, leaving 7 bases of the junction unmatched. The CDR3 nucleotides read TGTGCCAGCAGTGAGGCGGGAGGGCCGGGAGAGCAGTACTTC. It yields the protein CASSEAGGPGEQYF.

The CDR3 loop reads CASRQMSGANVLTF. The CDR3 nucleotides are TGCGCCAGCCGACAGATGTCTGGGGCCAACGTCCTGACTTTC. V gene TRBV5-1 combines with J gene TRBJ2-6; perhaps TRBD1 as D (5 bases). The germline CDR1 and CDR2 sequences are SGHRS and YFSETQ. This CDR3 is 14 amino acids long. The V end lost 7 bases, the J end lost 1 base, and 9 bases lay between the germline ends.

This clonotype was counted between two and nine times. The chain combines TRBV5-1 with TRBJ1-1, with 7 nucleotides matching TRBD1. V was pared by 4 bases and J by 1 base, with 4 bases of the junction left unmatched. Germline values: CDR1 SGHRS, CDR2 YFSETQ. The length of the CDR3 is 14 residues. The CDR3 bases are TGCGCCAGCAGCCATGGACAGGAGAACACTGAAGCTTTCTTT. This encodes CASSHGQENTEAFF.

The chain links TRBV11-1 to TRBJ2-1, with D possibly matching TRBD2 (7 bases). Trimming removed 1 base from V and 3 bases from J, with 19 bases in between. The germline V gene has CDR1 SGHAT and CDR2 FQDESV (reference sequence). The CDR3 runs 18 residues. The CDR3 region is CASSLVNYRGADYNEQFF. The CDR3 coding sequence is TGTGCCAGCAGCTTAGTCAATTATCGGGGGGCAGACTACAATGAGCAGTTCTTC.

The chain is built from TRBV14 and TRBJ1-6; 7 nucleotides agree with TRBD1. The V gene's germline CDR1 is SGHDN and CDR2 FVKESK. This CDR3 spans 15 amino acids. V was clipped by 1 base and J by 13 bases; unmatched bases: 10. The CDR3 sequence is CASSQVGTDRSPLHF. Written as DNA, the CDR3 is TGTGCCAGCAGCCAAGTAGGGACGGACAGGTCGCCCCTCCACTTT.

This clonotype was seen more than once but under ten times. The chain is built from TRBV4-1 and TRBJ2-1; 7 nucleotides agree with TRBD2. The V segment lost 4 bases and the J segment 5 bases; nucleotides outside the gene matches: 11. Germline V gene data show CDR1 as MGHRA and CDR2 as YSYEKL. The CDR3 loop spans 16 amino acids. CDR3 sequence reads: CASSRPLASGNNEQFF. CDR3 bases: TGCGCCAGCAGCCGCCCCCTGGCTAGCGGTAACAATGAGCAGTTCTTC.

The CDR3 DNA is TGTGCCAGCAGTTTAAACACAAATCAGCCCCAGCATTTT. Translating gives CASSLNTNQPQHF. The chain couples TRBV12-3 or TRBV12-4 to TRBJ1-5; unclear D gene. The CDR3 totals 13 residues. V was trimmed by 2 bases and J by 4 bases, leaving 6 bases between them.

This clonotype was counted many times. The chain uses TRBV24-1 and TRBJ2-3, with D tentatively TRBD1 (6 bases). The germline V gene encodes CDR1 KGHDR and CDR2 SFDVKD. The V and J ends lost 6 bases and 8 bases respectively, with 11 bases between them. The CDR3 runs to 12 residues. The CDR3 loop reads CATSNRRGTQYF. CDR3 nucleotides: TGTGCCACCAGTAACCGCAGGGGTACGCAGTATTTT.

This clonotype turned up a few times. The V call is TRBV7-2, the J call TRBJ1-1; D not certain. Trimming took off 4 bases at V and 1 base at J, with 7 bases between the two ends. Germline assignment: CDR1 SGHTA and CDR2 FQGNSA. This CDR3 has 13 residues. The DNA for the CDR3 is TGTGCCAGCAGCTCTGATTGGAACACTGAAGCTTTCTTT. Encoded protein: CASSSDWNTEAFF.

Comments on this clonotype: At one of its ends the junction is not consistent with the germline gene, which may arise from a read error. The chain uses TRBV9 and TRBJ2-7; the match to TRBD2 covers 7 bases. Looked up from germline, CDR1 is SGDLS and CDR2 is YYNGEE. The CDR3 extends over 14 amino acids. CDR3 DNA sequence: TGTGCCAGCAGCACCACTAGCGACCACTACGAGCAGAACTTC. Amino acid sequence: CASSTTSDHYEQNF.

This clonotype was seen just once. This chain joins TRBV11-2 and TRBJ2-1; the match to TRBD2 covers 8 bases. The germline gives CDR1 SGHAT, CDR2 FQNNGV. Unmatched junction bases numbered 11, after V lost 1 base and J lost 0 bases. The CDR3 extends over 19 amino acids. The chain's CDR3 is CASSLGTRGATSSYNEQFF. CDR3 nucleotide sequence: TGTGCCAGCAGCTTAGGTACGCGGGGGGCCACAAGCTCCTACAATGAGCAGTTCTTC.

This clonotype was observed a handful of times. The chain couples TRBV7-2 to TRBJ2-3, with 8 bases that match TRBD2. CDR1 is SGHTA, CDR2 FQGNSA, per germline. The CDR3 loop spans 16 amino acids. Unmatched junction bases numbered 7, after V lost 5 bases and J lost 0 bases. The CDR3 loop reads CASSPRTSSSTDTQYF. The CDR3 DNA reads as TGTGCCAGCAGCCCGAGGACTAGCAGTAGCACAGATACGCAGTATTTT. The variable domain in full, completed from reference TRBV7-2 and TRBJ2-3, reads GAGVSQSPSNKVTEKGKDVELRCDPISGHTALYWYRQSLGQGLEFLIYFQGNSAPDKSGLPSDRFSAERTGGSVSTLTIQRTQQEDSAVYLCASSPRTSSSTDTQYFGPGTRLTVL.

The chain uses TRBV20-1 and TRBJ1-1, with 7 bases that match TRBD1. Germline assignment: CDR1 DFQATT and CDR2 SNEGSKA (reference sequence). There are 10 residues in the CDR3. CDR3 sequence reads: CAGGDTEAFF. CDR3 sequence (DNA): TGCGCAGGGGGAGACACTGAAGCTTTCTTT.